The T cell receptor (beta chain) described here comes from a study of healthy donors' naive CD4 and CD8 T cells. The CDR3 extends over 15 amino acids. From germline, CDR1 is LNHDA and CDR2 SQIVND (reference sequence). Unmatched junction bases numbered 8, after V lost 4 bases and J lost 5 bases. Starting from 450 to 550 ng of total RNA, TCR libraries were made with linear amplification. TCRdb called the reads again in MiXCR, with one record for every CDR3 protein. The table includes some 190,000 distinct CDR3 sequences, about 70% detected once. Sequencing used naive CD4+ and CD8+ T cells sorted from blood, pooled from several donors. The chain is built from TRBV19 and TRBJ2-7, with 10 bases that match TRBD1. This receptor was identified in a pool of human donors in good health; the sample pools cells from several healthy donors. Here the CDR3 reads CASSSRTGGKDEQYF. CDR3 DNA sequence: TGTGCCAGTAGTAGCAGGACAGGGGGAAAAGACGAGCAGTACTTC.